This entry lists 32 T cell receptor beta chains sequenced from one sample in a study of blood T cells in healthy people across ages. Sample-barcoded 5' priming and a J-beta primer mix drove a second PCR of 7 to 11 cycles. TCRdb ran MiXCR on the 5' RACE reads and lists one entry per CDR3 protein. The table shows 1.5 million to 2 million distinct CDR3 sequences, with roughly 49% occurring only once. The sequenced sample consisted of blood. Receptor source: a woman in her forties in good health.

The chain joins TRBV6-1 to TRBJ2-4, with D possibly being TRBD1 or TRBD2 (5 bases each). The V gene lost 6 bases and the J gene lost 0 bases, with 12 bases spanning the gap. Germline CDR1 and CDR2: MNHNS and SASEGT. The CDR3 is made up of 15 amino acids. In DNA, the CDR3 is TGTGCCAGCAGGCCTGACAGCGGAGCCAAAAACATTCAGTACTTC. Amino acids: CASRPDSGAKNIQYF.

This clonotype has more than one count but fewer than ten. The gene calls are TRBV20-1 and TRBJ1-4; D remains ambiguous. The CDR3 contains 16 residues. The V gene's germline CDR1 is DFQATT and CDR2 SNEGSKA (reference sequence). Trimming pared 0 bases from V and 7 bases from J, leaving 18 bases between. The CDR3 region has the DNA TGCAGTGCTAGAGATCTCGGACCCGGGCGTCGTGAAAAACTGTTTTTT. It translates to CSARDLGPGRREKLFF.

This chain uses TRBV6-5 with TRBJ2-3; tentatively, D is TRBD1 (5 bases). The germline CDR1 and CDR2 sequences are MNHEY and SVGAGI. This CDR3 comprises 17 residues. V was pared by 0 bases and J by 4 bases, with 17 bases between. The DNA for the CDR3 is TGTGCCAGCAGTTACTCGCGCGTGGCAGGGTTGGCAGATACGCAGTATTTT. Amino acid sequence: CASSYSRVAGLADTQYF.

The chain has TRBV6-6 and TRBJ1-5; TRBD1 matches 7 bases. The J segment lost 0 bases and the V segment lost 7 bases, leaving 9 bases of the junction unmatched. The germline CDR1 and CDR2 sequences are MNHNY and SVGAGI (reference sequence). The CDR3 contains 16 residues. The CDR3 DNA follows: TGTGCCAGCACCAGAGGGACAGCACATAGCAATCAGCCCCAGCATTTT. Amino acid sequence: CASTRGTAHSNQPQHF.

This clonotype has only one observation. This sequence joins TRBV10-3 and TRBJ2-7; 8 bases fit TRBD1. TRBJ2-4 matches the DNA end more closely, so the J call is doubtful. CDR1 is ENHRY and CDR2 is SYGVKD in the germline V gene. The CDR3 is 14 amino acids. The CDR3, as DNA: TGTGCCATAGACCTAGGGACAGGTAAAAACATTCAGTACTTC. The encoded protein is CAIDLGTGKNIQYF.

The V call is TRBV20-1, the J call TRBJ1-2; D gene uncertain. V was clipped by 5 bases and J by 8 bases, with 9 bases between them. CDR3 length: 10 residues. The germline CDR1 and CDR2 sequences are DFQATT and SNEGSKA (reference sequence). CDR3 sequence (DNA): TGCAGTGCTCCCCAAGGGGGCTACACCTTC. The encoded protein is CSAPQGGYTF.

This clonotype has only a few counts. The genes are TRBV4-3 and TRBJ2-3; D not certain. The V gene lost 1 base and the J gene lost 0 bases, with 8 bases spanning the gap. Per germline, CDR1 LGHNA and CDR2 YSLEER. This CDR3 is 15 amino acids long. Written as DNA, the CDR3 is TGCGCCAGCAGCCAAGCACAGATCAGCACAGATACGCAGTATTTT. It specifies CASSQAQISTDTQYF.

The chain joins TRBV20-1 to TRBJ2-3; no definite D call. CDR1 is DFQATT, CDR2 SNEGSKA, per germline (reference sequence). The length of the CDR3 is 14 residues. V was trimmed by 0 bases and J by 3 bases, leaving 10 bases between them. This CDR3 reads CSARDTVLTDTQYF. CDR3 DNA sequence: TGCAGTGCTAGAGATACGGTTCTGACAGATACGCAGTATTTT.

Here the CDR3 DNA reads TGTGCCAGCGTCTCCCCTTGGGTCTCTGGGGCCAACGTCCTGACTTTC. Its protein product is CASVSPWVSGANVLTF. The chain uses TRBV6-1 and TRBJ2-6; unclear D gene. Germline loops: CDR1 MNHNS, CDR2 SASEGT. The ends were cut back, 8 bases at V and 0 bases at J, with 14 bases in the middle. This CDR3 is built from 16 residues.

This clonotype was picked up a small number of times. The rearrangement joins TRBV20-1 to TRBJ2-5; possibly TRBD2 for D (7 bases). CDR1 is DFQATT and CDR2 is SNEGSKA in the germline V gene (reference sequence). V was cut by 7 bases and J by 5 bases, with 17 bases left in between. The CDR3 runs 13 residues. The CDR3 DNA sequence: TGCAGTGTTAACCCCAGGGGAGGGGAGACCCAGTACTTC. This translates into CSVNPRGGETQYF.

This chain links TRBV7-2 with TRBJ2-7, with D possibly TRBD2 on 6 matching bases. Germline CDR1 SGHTA, CDR2 FQGNSA. V gave up 5 bases and J gave up 5 bases, with 10 bases separating them. The CDR3 consists of 12 residues. CDR3 nucleotides: TGTGCCAGCAGCGGAGGGGACCACGAGCAGTACTTC. Translation: CASSGGDHEQYF.

This sequence joins TRBV6-6 and TRBJ2-1, with 8 bases matching TRBD1. V lost 5 bases, J lost 4 bases, and 10 bases stayed unmatched. In germline, CDR1 is MNHNY, CDR2 SVGAGI (reference sequence). The CDR3 consists of 16 residues. CDR3 loop: CASSPTGAGGYNEQFF. The CDR3 DNA is TGTGCCAGCAGTCCGACAGGGGCCGGAGGGTACAATGAGCAGTTCTTC.

The rearrangement uses TRBV7-6 and TRBJ2-2; TRBD1 matches at 8 bases. V shed 1 base and J 4 bases; nucleotides not matched to a gene: 5. Germline assignment: CDR1 SGHVS and CDR2 FNYEAQ. The CDR3 sequence is 16 residues long. CDR3: CASSLVRQGSTGELFF. The DNA for the CDR3 is TGTGCCAGCAGCTTAGTGCGACAGGGGTCCACCGGGGAGCTGTTTTTT.

The V gene is TRBV5-1, the J gene TRBJ2-1, with TRBD2 matching 9 bases. Germline V lookup: CDR1 SGHRS, CDR2 YFSETQ. Unmatched junction bases numbered 5, after V lost 4 bases and J lost 3 bases. This CDR3 spans 15 amino acids. In nucleotides, the CDR3 is TGCGCCAGCAGCACAGGACTAGCGAACTACAATGAGCAGTTCTTC. Translating it yields CASSTGLANYNEQFF. Full variable domain (outside the CDR3, taken from reference TRBV5-1 and TRBJ2-1): KAGVTQTPRYLIKTRGQQVTLSCSPISGHRSVSWYQQTPGQGLQFLFEYFSETQRNKGNFPGRFSGRQFSNSRSEMNVSTLELGDSALYLCASSTGLANYNEQFFGPGTRLTVL.

This chain joins TRBV15 and TRBJ2-7; D not certain. CDR3 length: 12 residues. The germline V and J ends were trimmed by 7 bases and 3 bases, with 10 bases remaining between them. Per germline, CDR1 LNHNV and CDR2 YYDKDF (reference sequence). The CDR3 spells CATNTDRYEQYF. In nucleotides, the CDR3 is TGTGCCACCAACACGGACCGCTACGAGCAGTACTTC. Combining the CDR3 with reference TRBV15 and TRBJ2-7 gives the whole variable domain DAMVIQNPRYQVTQFGKPVTLSCSQTLNHNVMYWYQQKSSQAPKLLFHYYDKDFNNEADTPDNFQSRRPNTSFCFLDIRSPGLGDTAMYLCATNTDRYEQYFGPGTRLTVT.

DNA of the CDR3: TGCGCCAGCGGCCGGAACAGGGGAGCAGGGGAGACCCAGTACTTC. This codes for CASGRNRGAGETQYF. The J gene is TRBJ2-7, the V gene TRBV4-3; 7 bases are shared with TRBD1. Near its end, the DNA agrees better with TRBJ2-5, so the J call may be wrong. Germline CDR1 LGHNA, CDR2 YSLEER. CDR3 length: 15 residues.

The rearrangement uses TRBV20-1 and TRBJ2-3, with 8 bases matching TRBD2. V lost 7 bases, J lost 4 bases, and 4 bases stayed unmatched. The CDR3 sequence is 12 residues long. Germline CDR1 is DFQATT and CDR2 is SNEGSKA (reference sequence). CDR3 bases: TGCAGTGTTAGCGGGGACGCAGATACGCAGTATTTT. As protein: CSVSGDADTQYF.

The J gene is TRBJ1-5, the V gene TRBV7-8; 7 positions match TRBD1. Germline lookup yields CDR1 SGHVS and CDR2 FQNEAQ. The CDR3 sequence is 14 residues long. V shed 4 bases and J 7 bases; nucleotides not matched to a gene: 7. CDR3: CASSSRQGLQPQHF. The CDR3 DNA sequence: TGTGCCAGCAGCTCCCGACAGGGTTTGCAGCCCCAGCATTTT.

The CDR3 DNA sequence: TGTGCCAGCAGTTTCCCCTCGTCAAGCGGGGGCCCCCCGGGGATCGTCTCCGAGCAGTACTTC. Protein: CASSFPSSSGGPPGIVSEQYF. The genes are TRBV28 and TRBJ2-7, with TRBD2 matching over 8 bases. Germline loops: CDR1 MDHEN, CDR2 SYDVKM. The CDR3 is 21 amino acids. V was pared by 3 bases and J by 6 bases, with 28 bases of the junction left unmatched.

Only a few counts were recorded for this clonotype. The chain joins TRBV4-3 to TRBJ1-4; D may be TRBD1 (5 bases). The CDR3 is made up of 16 amino acids. The V end was cut by 1 base, the J end by 6 bases, with 15 bases between. CDR1 is LGHNA, CDR2 YSLEER, per germline. This CDR3 reads CASSQGVRGSDEKLFF. In DNA, the CDR3 is TGCGCCAGCAGCCAAGGAGTAAGGGGTAGTGATGAAAAACTGTTTTTT.

This clonotype turned up a few times. The chain is built from TRBV4-1 and TRBJ2-7; D gene unclear. Trimming left V 0 bases short and J 0 bases short, with 6 bases between. Germline V gives CDR1 MGHRA, CDR2 YSYEKL. There are 14 residues in the CDR3. DNA for the CDR3: TGCGCCAGCAGCCAAGATATGTTCTCCTACGAGCAGTACTTC. Its translation is CASSQDMFSYEQYF.

The chain uses TRBV4-2 and TRBJ2-1; D is undetermined. Germline values: CDR1 LGHNA, CDR2 YNFKEQ. This CDR3 is 13 amino acids long. V lost 3 bases and J lost 10, with 13 bases in between. The CDR3 region is CASSQQPGLEQFF. CDR3 DNA sequence: TGTGCCAGCAGCCAGCAACCGGGCCTAGAGCAGTTCTTC.

The chain joins TRBV20-1 to TRBJ2-5; 10 nucleotides match TRBD1. The CDR3 consists of 17 residues. Germline V gene data show CDR1 as DFQATT and CDR2 as SNEGSKA (reference sequence). J lost 2 bases, V lost 0 bases, and 9 bases had no gene match. CDR3 sequence reads: CSARDGSGQGGQETQYF. DNA for the CDR3: TGCAGTGCTAGAGATGGGAGTGGACAGGGGGGACAAGAGACCCAGTACTTC.

The V and J genes are TRBV9 and TRBJ2-3; 12 bases agree with TRBD1. The J segment lost 3 bases and the V segment lost 3 bases, leaving 5 bases of the junction unmatched. This CDR3 region has 16 residues. Germline lookup yields CDR1 SGDLS and CDR2 YYNGEE. This CDR3 is CASSAGDRGRTDTQYF. The CDR3 DNA reads TGTGCCAGCAGCGCGGGGGACAGGGGGCGAACAGATACGCAGTATTTT.

This rearrangement joins TRBV29-1 to TRBJ2-7; 7 nucleotides line up with TRBD1. The CDR3 is 12 amino acids. Unmatched junction bases numbered 4, after V lost 6 bases and J lost 2 bases. CDR1 and CDR2 (germline): SQVTM, ANQGSEA. The CDR3 region is CSVWTGAYEQYF. CDR3 DNA: TGCAGCGTGTGGACAGGAGCCTACGAGCAGTACTTC.

The chain joins TRBV28 to TRBJ2-2; D remains unclear. Trimming took 9 bases from V and 7 from J, leaving 15 bases between them. CDR1 is MDHEN, CDR2 SYDVKM, per germline. CDR3 length: 13 amino acids. In DNA form, the CDR3 reads TGTGCCAGTGCTCTGCGCGTTATCGGGGAGCTGTTTTTT. It yields the protein CASALRVIGELFF.

This clonotype came up a few times. The chain has TRBV7-6 and TRBJ2-1; D may match TRBD1 or TRBD2 (5 bases each). This CDR3 is built from 14 residues. The V and J ends lost 3 bases and 5 bases respectively, with 11 bases between them. The germline gives CDR1 SGHVS, CDR2 FNYEAQ. The CDR3 spells CASSLGDANNEQFF. The CDR3 bases are TGTGCCAGCAGCTTGGGGGACGCAAACAATGAGCAGTTCTTC.

The chain carries TRBV20-1 and TRBJ2-1; 8 nucleotides agree with TRBD1. The CDR3 is 11 amino acids. V trimming: 6 bases; J trimming: 9 bases; junction bases outside the gene matches: 4. Per germline, CDR1 DFQATT and CDR2 SNEGSKA (reference sequence). CDR3 in DNA: TGCAGTGCCCCGGACAGGGCTGAGCAGTTCTTC. This translates into CSAPDRAEQFF.

The V and J genes are TRBV27 and TRBJ2-5; TRBD1 is a possible D gene (5 bases). V lost 0 bases to trimming and J lost 1 base, with 15 bases between them. The CDR3 sequence is 17 residues long. Germline V lookup: CDR1 MNHEY, CDR2 SMNVEV (reference sequence). The chain's CDR3 is CASSLSGRQNGQETQYF. CDR3 DNA: TGTGCCAGCAGTTTATCCGGGCGACAGAACGGCCAAGAGACCCAGTACTTC.

The chain combines TRBV11-1 with TRBJ1-2; no clear D gene. The CDR3 consists of 14 residues. Trimming stripped 6 bases from V and 8 bases from J, with 19 bases between. Germline-derived CDR1 and CDR2 are SGHAT and FQDESV (reference sequence). In nucleotides, the CDR3 is TGTGCCAGCAGTCGACTAGACCCGCGACTCGGCTACACCTTC. Its translation: CASSRLDPRLGYTF.

This clonotype was observed a handful of times. The chain couples TRBV6-4 to TRBJ2-1; a possible D gene is TRBD1 (5 bases). Trimming cost V 6 bases and J 6 bases, with 12 bases left between them. CDR3 length: 13 residues. The germline CDR1 and CDR2 sequences are MRHNA and SNTAGT. Here the CDR3 reads CASSQAGFNEQFF. The CDR3 nucleotides are TGTGCCAGCAGCCAGGCAGGGTTCAATGAGCAGTTCTTC.

V and J are TRBV20-1 and TRBJ2-5; tentative D call: TRBD2 (7 bases). The DNA matches TRBJ2-7 better at its end, which makes the J call doubtful. The V gene's germline CDR1 is DFQATT and CDR2 SNEGSKA (reference sequence). This CDR3 comprises 15 residues. The CDR3 reads CSATSRGGGRYEQYF. CDR3 DNA: TGCAGTGCTACCAGCAGGGGAGGGGGTAGGTACGAGCAGTACTTC.